This T cell receptor (beta chain) emerged from a study of shared clonotypes between healthy human individuals. The authors distributed each subset's genomic DNA evenly over several immunoSEQ plates. Clones were read by immunoSEQ multiplex PCR, and TCRdb kept only the in-frame ones, dropping some. The table includes about 2.3 million clones, roughly 93% detected once. The ends were cut back, 3 bases at V and 1 base at J, with 7 bases in the middle. The V gene's germline CDR1 is GTSNPN and CDR2 SVGIG (reference sequence). This CDR3 region has 12 residues. As for this clone: Distinct nucleotide sequences in the sample also encode this CDR3.

The sample taken for sequencing was naive CD4+ T cells from PBMCs. Subset of the sample: CD45RA+ positively selected. J is TRBJ2-7 and V is TRBV30; maybe TRBD2 (5 bases). This sequence originates from a man aged 18 to 29 in good health. Some clones in this sample may be carry-over from other donors' samples. CDR3 amino acids: CAWRAGSYEQYF. The CDR3 DNA reads TGTGCCTGGAGGGCGGGTTCCTACGAGCAGTACTTC.